The 6 T cell receptor beta chains listed next were all sequenced from one sample in a study of cytomegalovirus exposure and HLA in healthy donors (dated by TCRdb to 2017 to 2019). Library prep was done by the immunoSEQ multiplex PCR assay. A mixture of 60 forward primers for TCR Vbeta segments and 13 reverse primers for TCR Jbeta segments was used in the multiplex PCR. This immuneACCESS table, as held by TCRdb, lists in-frame sequences with V and J called but not all clones. Of the missing ones, under half trace to an unresolved V gene in checked studies; the others have no known cause. The table held for this sample gives about 88,000 clones. The ten largest clones add up to approximately 5.7% of the sample. The material sequenced was PBMCs. These receptors were taken from a girl aged 5-17 years in good health and CMV-seropositive.

The rearrangement uses TRBV11-2 and TRBJ2-3; no definite D call. Trimming removed 3 bases from V and 1 base from J, with 2 bases in between. Germline assignment: CDR1 SGHAT and CDR2 FQNNGV. This CDR3 has 12 residues. CDR3 amino acids: CASSFGTDTQYF. The CDR3 nucleotides are TGTGCCAGCAGCTTCGGCACAGATACGCAGTATTTT.

This rearrangement joins TRBV4-3 to TRBJ1-5; D remains unclear. V was pared by 0 bases and J by 2 bases, with 8 bases between. The CDR3 is 15 residues long. Germline CDR1 and CDR2: LGHNA and YSLEER. The CDR3 nucleotides are TGCGCCAGCAGCCAAGACACAGTCGGCAATCAGCCCCAGCATTTT. It encodes CASSQDTVGNQPQHF.

The rearrangement uses TRBV27 and TRBJ2-1; TRBD2 matches 9 bases. The germline gives CDR1 MNHEY, CDR2 SMNVEV (reference sequence). The CDR3 totals 16 residues. V trimming: 5 bases; J trimming: 7 bases; junction bases outside the gene matches: 12. CDR3 DNA: TGTGCCAGCAGTCTCGGGGAGGGACTAGCTCCTAATGAGCAGTTCTTC. Encoded protein: CASSLGEGLAPNEQFF.

The genes are TRBV6-5 and TRBJ2-3; 13 nucleotides line up with TRBD2. The CDR3 contains 15 residues. Germline values: CDR1 MNHEY, CDR2 SVGAGI. Trimming removed 6 bases from V and 2 bases from J; junction bases left unmatched: 2. This CDR3 reads CASRLAGGATDTQYF. The CDR3 DNA reads TGTGCCAGCAGACTAGCGGGGGGGGCCACAGATACGCAGTATTTT.

This chain links TRBV19 with TRBJ2-7, with 8 bases matching TRBD2. V lost 3 bases to trimming and J lost 0 bases; unmatched junction nucleotides: 4. In germline, CDR1 is LNHDA, CDR2 SQIVND (reference sequence). This CDR3 region has 15 residues. In DNA, the CDR3 is TGTGCCAGTAGTATGGGTCGGGGGGGCTCCTACGAGCAGTACTTC. Translated, it gives CASSMGRGGSYEQYF.

The chain joins TRBV19 to TRBJ1-2; D perhaps matches TRBD1 (6 bases). Trimming took 3 bases from V and 4 from J, leaving 12 bases between them. The CDR3 covers 14 residues. From germline, CDR1 is LNHDA and CDR2 SQIVND (reference sequence). The CDR3 here is CASSIDRFFYGYTF. CDR3 bases: TGTGCCAGTAGTATCGACAGGTTTTTCTATGGCTACACCTTC.